Sequencing of this T cell receptor (beta chain) was carried out in a study of CD8+CD57+ T cells in acquired aplastic anemia. Study background: Sorted CD4+ plus CD8+ cells gave DNA averaging around 3 ug. Study results and caveats: The CD8+ Simpson's diversity of patients and controls was not significantly different.

This clonotype appeared many times. Its antigen is undetermined. Genomic DNA served as template for TCR beta VDJ and CDR3 profiling. TCRdb re-derived calls from the reads in MiXCR, one entry per CDR3 protein. In the table there are some 150,000 distinct CDR3 sequences, roughly 48% of which are singletons. The patients chosen for sequencing had shown expansion of CD8+CD57+ cells (detected by flow cytometry). The sequence was obtained from a human donor with aplastic anemia. Sequences were obtained from sorted CD4+, CD8+, or CD8+CD57+ T cells (not recorded which) from PBMCs.

CDR3 amino acids: CASSLERGTDTQYF. DNA for the CDR3: TGTGCCAGCAGCTTGGAACGTGGCACAGATACGCAGTATTTT. The chain has TRBV5-4 and TRBJ2-3; D is unclear. Germline lookup yields CDR1 SGHNT and CDR2 YYREEE (reference sequence). Trimming cost V 0 bases and J 1 base, with 6 bases left between them. CDR3 length: 14 residues.